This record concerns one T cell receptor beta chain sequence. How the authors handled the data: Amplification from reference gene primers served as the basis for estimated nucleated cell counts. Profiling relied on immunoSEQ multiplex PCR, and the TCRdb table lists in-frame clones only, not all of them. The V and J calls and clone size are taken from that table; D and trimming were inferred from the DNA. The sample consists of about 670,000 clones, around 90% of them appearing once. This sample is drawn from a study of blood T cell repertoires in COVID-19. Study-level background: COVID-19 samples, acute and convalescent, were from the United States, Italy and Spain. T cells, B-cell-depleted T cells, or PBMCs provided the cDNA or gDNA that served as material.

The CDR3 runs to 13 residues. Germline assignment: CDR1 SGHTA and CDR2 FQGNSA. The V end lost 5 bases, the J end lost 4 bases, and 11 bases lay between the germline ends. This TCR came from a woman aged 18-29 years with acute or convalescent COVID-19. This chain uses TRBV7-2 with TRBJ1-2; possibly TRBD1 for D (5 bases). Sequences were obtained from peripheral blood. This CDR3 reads CASSPDSFYGYTF. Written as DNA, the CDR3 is TGTGCCAGCAGCCCTGACAGTTTCTATGGCTACACCTTC.